The entry that follows covers one T cell receptor beta chain sequence. What it binds is not known. The assay used deep level. Profiling relied on immunoSEQ multiplex PCR, and the TCRdb table lists in-frame clones only, not all of them. The table has 2 million to 2.5 million clones, approximately 95% seen once. This entry is derived from a study of shared clonotypes between healthy human individuals. Findings and caveats of the study: Generally, estimated richness proved larger in naive subsets than it did in memory subsets. Though the depth was large, rarefaction showed that sorted-subset sequencing was incomplete.

The CDR3 length is 16 residues. J gave up 0 bases and V 7 bases, and 7 bases lay outside the gene matches. Germline lookup yields CDR1 SNHLY and CDR2 FYNNEI. The split of CD4+ cells yielded CD45RA+ naive and CD45RA-negative memory subsets. This clonotype was obtained from a man between 18 and 29 years old in good health. Sequenced sample: naive CD4+ T cells sorted from blood. Indicated subset: CD45RA+ positively selected. The rearrangement links TRBV2 to TRBJ1-5; 9 bases are a match to TRBD1. The CDR3 coding sequence is TGTGCCAGCACGGGACAGGGAGAAGGTAGCAATCAGCCCCAGCATTTT. It is translated as CASTGQGEGSNQPQHF.